These 7 T cell receptor beta chains were all obtained from the same sample, sequenced in a study of blood T cell repertoires in COVID-19. The protocol was immunoSEQ multiplex PCR, while the TCRdb copy is restricted to in-frame clones and leaves out a portion. The sample includes approximately 100,000 clones, around 84% of them seen just once. Sequenced input: peripheral blood. The receptors come from a man between 60 and 75 years old with acute or convalescent COVID-19.

This clone was recorded only once. The chain recombines TRBV5-1 with TRBJ1-4; 7 positions agree with TRBD1. Trimming removed 2 bases from V and 5 bases from J; junction bases left unmatched: 9. The CDR3 contains 16 residues. Germline lookup yields CDR1 SGHRS and CDR2 YFSETQ. In DNA form, the CDR3 reads TGCGCCAGCAGCTTCTACCTGGACAGGAAGAATGAAAAACTGTTTTTT. Its translation is CASSFYLDRKNEKLFF. Full variable domain (remainder filled in from reference TRBV5-1 and TRBJ1-4): KAGVTQTPRYLIKTRGQQVTLSCSPISGHRSVSWYQQTPGQGLQFLFEYFSETQRNKGNFPGRFSGRQFSNSRSEMNVSTLELGDSALYLCASSFYLDRKNEKLFFGSGTQLSVL.

The V and J genes are TRBV5-1 and TRBJ2-7; tentatively, D is TRBD1 (5 bases). V lost 5 bases, J lost 1 base, and 13 bases lay in between. CDR3 size: 14 residues. CDR1 is SGHRS, CDR2 YFSETQ, per germline. CDR3: CASSTTPGSYEQYF. The CDR3 DNA is TGCGCCAGCAGTACCACCCCAGGGTCCTACGAGCAGTACTTC. The whole variable domain, remainder taken from reference TRBV5-1 and TRBJ2-7, is KAGVTQTPRYLIKTRGQQVTLSCSPISGHRSVSWYQQTPGQGLQFLFEYFSETQRNKGNFPGRFSGRQFSNSRSEMNVSTLELGDSALYLCASSTTPGSYEQYFGPGTRLTVT.

The chain recombines TRBV7-8 with TRBJ2-7, with 8 bases identical to TRBD1. Germline lookup yields CDR1 SGHVS and CDR2 FQNEAQ. J was trimmed by 6 bases and V by 2 bases; bases with no gene match: 6. The CDR3 has 14 amino acids. DNA of the CDR3: TGTGCCAGCAGCTTACAGGGGGCAGTCTTCGAGCAGTACTTC. Translation gives CASSLQGAVFEQYF.

This chain connects TRBV11-1 to TRBJ2-1, with 13 nucleotides matching TRBD2. The CDR3 length is 16 residues. Unmatched junction bases numbered 7, after V lost 4 bases and J lost 7 bases. Germline V gene data show CDR1 as SGHAT and CDR2 as FQDESV (reference sequence). CDR3 residues: CASSYSLAGGENEQFF. CDR3 nucleotides: TGTGCCAGCAGCTACTCACTAGCGGGGGGGGAGAATGAGCAGTTCTTC.

This rearrangement joins TRBV28 to TRBJ2-2, with TRBD2 as a possible D gene (6 bases). This CDR3 has 19 amino acids. V lost 5 bases, J lost 0 bases, and 22 bases lay in between. The germline V gene encodes CDR1 MDHEN and CDR2 SYDVKM. CDR3 nucleotides: TGTGCCAGCAGTCTTCAGGGCGTGTTGTGGGGGGCGAACACCGGGGAGCTGTTTTTT. Translated, it gives CASSLQGVLWGANTGELFF.

The rearrangement joins TRBV2 to TRBJ1-1; 7 bases line up with TRBD1. After removal of 5 bases from V and 8 bases from J, the junction contained 5 bases not matched to a gene. The length of the CDR3 is 12 residues. Germline V gene data show CDR1 as SNHLY and CDR2 as FYNNEI. The CDR3, as DNA: TGTGCCAGCAGTAGGGACAGAAACGAAGCTTTCTTT. Its translation is CASSRDRNEAFF.

V and J are TRBV5-1 and TRBJ1-5; a possible D gene is TRBD1 (5 bases). The CDR3 contains 15 residues. Germline CDR1 and CDR2: SGHRS and YFSETQ. V was trimmed by 4 bases and J by 5 bases, leaving 16 bases between them. This CDR3 reads CASSPGGLGDQPQHF. The CDR3 DNA is TGCGCCAGCAGCCCGGGGGGGTTAGGGGATCAGCCCCAGCATTTT.